Below are 29 T cell receptor beta chains sequenced from a single sample in a study of blood T cell repertoires in COVID-19. Libraries were prepared by immunoSEQ multiplex PCR; TCRdb keeps only in-frame clonotypes and omits some of them. The table has roughly 63,000 clones, less than 80% seen once. The specimen sequenced was peripheral blood. The receptor source for this set is a human donor in a cohort sampled during active COVID-19.

The chain uses TRBV9 and TRBJ1-6, with a tentative D call TRBD1 (5 bases). Trimming took off 4 bases at V and 7 bases at J, with 12 bases between the two ends. The germline V gene encodes CDR1 SGDLS and CDR2 YYNGEE. This CDR3 has 14 residues. The CDR3 coding sequence is TGTGCCAGCAGCAAGGACACGGTGAATTCACCCCTCCACTTT. This sequence encodes CASSKDTVNSPLHF.

This sequence joins TRBV5-6 and TRBJ1-5, with D possibly TRBD1 on 5 matching bases. CDR1 is SGHDT and CDR2 is YYEEEE in the germline V gene. V was shortened by 8 bases and J by 3 bases, with 18 bases between the two germline ends. CDR3 length: 15 amino acids. CDR3 residues: CASSLWGTVNQPQHF. In nucleotides, the CDR3 is TGTGCCAGTTCCCTCTGGGGCACCGTCAATCAGCCCCAGCATTTT.

V is TRBV18 and J is TRBJ1-1; tentatively, D is TRBD1 (6 bases). From germline, CDR1 is KGHSH and CDR2 LQKENI. V shed 2 bases and J shed 3 bases, with 22 bases lying between them. The CDR3 covers 18 residues. As DNA, the CDR3 is TGTGCCAGCTCACCATCCGCAGCCTCACAGGGTAGGGACACTGAAGCTTTCTTT. Translating it yields CASSPSAASQGRDTEAFF.

The gene calls are TRBV6-6 and TRBJ1-3; 7 bases are a match to TRBD1. The ends lost 6 bases at V and 9 bases at J; junction bases unmatched: 11. Germline lookup yields CDR1 MNHNY and CDR2 SVGAGI (reference sequence). The CDR3 is 14 residues long. The CDR3 region is CASSEQGPRGTIYF. CDR3 in DNA: TGTGCCAGCAGCGAACAGGGGCCGCGGGGCACCATATATTTT.

The J gene is TRBJ1-2, the V gene TRBV6-5; no clear D gene. Germline CDR1 is MNHEY and CDR2 is SVGAGI. V lost 4 bases to trimming and J lost 4 bases, with 4 bases between them. This CDR3 is built from 11 residues. CDR3 sequence: CASSSSYGYTF. In DNA form, the CDR3 reads TGTGCCAGCAGTTCGAGCTATGGCTACACCTTC.

The chain recombines TRBV27 with TRBJ2-4, with 12 bases identical to TRBD2. Germline V CDR1 and CDR2: MNHEY, SMNVEV (reference sequence). J was trimmed by 9 bases and V by 6 bases; bases with no gene match: 6. This CDR3 has 14 amino acids. CDR3 protein: CASRSSGREGIQYF. DNA for the CDR3: TGTGCCAGCAGGTCTAGCGGGAGGGAAGGCATTCAGTACTTC.

The gene calls are TRBV28 and TRBJ2-2; 8 nucleotides line up with TRBD1. With 5 bases clipped from V and 6 bases from J, the junction kept 14 bases outside the gene matches. Germline CDR1 and CDR2: MDHEN and SYDVKM. The CDR3 contains 17 residues. The CDR3 protein is CASSPGQGIIRSGELFF. The DNA of the CDR3 is TGTGCCAGCAGTCCCGGACAGGGAATAATAAGATCCGGGGAGCTGTTTTTT.

The J gene is TRBJ2-5, the V gene TRBV11-3, with 12 bases fitting TRBD2. Germline-derived CDR1 and CDR2 are SGHNT and YENEEA. The CDR3 length is 17 residues. J lost 5 bases, V lost 1 base, and 8 bases had no gene match. The CDR3 sequence: CASSLGDLAGGKETQYF. The CDR3 DNA reads TGTGCCAGCAGCTTAGGAGATCTAGCGGGAGGGAAGGAGACCCAGTACTTC.

This rearrangement joins TRBV18 to TRBJ1-5; 9 nucleotides match TRBD1. CDR1 KGHSH and CDR2 LQKENI come from the germline V gene. With V trimmed by 6 bases and J by 6 bases, 6 bases remained unmatched. The CDR3 spans 14 residues. CDR3 in DNA: TGTGCCAGCTCTCCAGGGACAGGGCTTCAGCCCCAGCATTTT. This sequence encodes CASSPGTGLQPQHF.

The chain is built from TRBV5-1 and TRBJ2-3; D not certain. The CDR3 totals 15 residues. V lost 0 bases to trimming and J lost 2 bases, with 10 bases between them. CDR1 SGHRS and CDR2 YFSETQ come from the germline V gene. For the CDR3, the DNA is TGCGCCAGCAGCTTGGGCCTACCTAACACAGATACGCAGTATTTT. Protein: CASSLGLPNTDTQYF.

This chain links TRBV5-1 with TRBJ1-1; 7 nucleotides agree with TRBD1. CDR1 is SGHRS, CDR2 YFSETQ, per germline. The CDR3 runs to 15 residues. V shed 3 bases and J 1 base; nucleotides not matched to a gene: 6. The CDR3 is CASSSQGGGNTEAFF. The CDR3 DNA reads as TGCGCCAGCAGCTCGCAGGGGGGCGGGAACACTGAAGCTTTCTTT.

The chain couples TRBV20-1 to TRBJ1-2, with D uncertain. The germline V gene has CDR1 DFQATT and CDR2 SNEGSKA (reference sequence). Trimming pared 2 bases from V and 7 bases from J, leaving 8 bases between. The CDR3 runs to 11 residues. CDR3 region: CSARRGAGYTF. CDR3 nucleotides: TGCAGTGCTAGACGGGGAGCTGGCTACACCTTC.

This chain connects TRBV7-3 to TRBJ2-1; 10 bases agree with TRBD2. This CDR3 is 17 amino acids long. CDR1 and CDR2 from the germline V gene are SGHTA and FQGTGA. Trimming cost V 2 bases and J 5 bases; bases outside gene matches: 9. The CDR3 coding sequence is TGTGCCAGCAGCTTATGGGCTAGCGGGAGCGTCGACAATGAGCAGTTCTTC. Translating it yields CASSLWASGSVDNEQFF.

Written as DNA, the CDR3 is TGTGCCAGCAGCGGTGGACAGACCCAAGGGGAGCAGTACTTC. Protein sequence: CASSGGQTQGEQYF. The rearrangement links TRBV6-5 to TRBJ2-7, with D tentatively TRBD1 (6 bases). Trimming pared 6 bases from V and 7 bases from J, leaving 19 bases between. CDR3 length: 14 residues. Germline V gene sequence: CDR1 MNHEY, CDR2 SVGAGI.

This clone has a count of ten or more. The chain is built from TRBV3-1 (or the pseudogene TRBV3-2) and TRBJ1-2; 8 bases map to TRBD1. The CDR3 spans 15 residues. Unmatched junction bases numbered 12, after V lost 3 bases and J lost 9 bases. Per germline, CDR1 LGHDT and CDR2 YNNKEL (reference sequence). For the CDR3, the DNA is TGTGCCAGCAGCCAGGCCGGGACAGGCGCCGTCCGCTACACCTTC. This translates into CASSQAGTGAVRYTF.

V gene TRBV9 combines with J gene TRBJ2-7, with TRBD1 as a possible D gene (5 bases). V lost 0 bases and J lost 6, with 13 bases in between. CDR1 and CDR2 (germline): SGDLS, YYNGEE. The CDR3 totals 14 residues. CDR3 loop: CASSVVAQVGEQYF. The DNA for the CDR3 is TGTGCCAGCAGCGTAGTTGCACAGGTCGGCGAGCAGTACTTC.

The V gene is TRBV10-2, the J gene TRBJ2-7, with D uncertain. The CDR3 sequence is 12 residues long. V was shortened by 4 bases and J by 4 bases, with 8 bases between the two germline ends. The germline V gene has CDR1 WSHSY and CDR2 SAAADI. CDR3 sequence reads: CASSVSLYEQYF. CDR3 in DNA: TGCGCCAGCAGTGTGTCCCTTTACGAGCAGTACTTC.

The chain joins TRBV19 to TRBJ1-2; D gene uncertain. The CDR3 is 13 residues long. Trimming took 5 bases from V and 13 from J, leaving 20 bases between them. Per germline, CDR1 LNHDA and CDR2 SQIVND (reference sequence). CDR3 amino acids: CASSHRLTLALTF. CDR3 nucleotides: TGTGCCAGTAGTCACCGCCTAACTTTAGCGCTCACCTTC.

The chain recombines TRBV5-5 with TRBJ2-1; D uncertain. Germline V gives CDR1 SGHKS, CDR2 YYEKEE (reference sequence). CDR3 length: 13 residues. Trimming took off 5 bases at V and 12 bases at J, with 18 bases between the two ends. CDR3 sequence: CASRSPGAGVQFF. CDR3 sequence (DNA): TGTGCCAGCAGATCTCCAGGCGCTGGCGTGCAGTTCTTC.

This clone was picked up one time. The chain joins TRBV7-2 to TRBJ1-3, with a weak D call TRBD1 (5 bases). V was cut by 5 bases and J by 0 bases, with 11 bases left in between. The V gene's germline CDR1 is SGHTA and CDR2 FQGNSA. The CDR3 extends over 15 amino acids. DNA for the CDR3: TGTGCCAGCAGCCTCACAGGCGTCTCTGGAAACACCATATATTTT. Protein product: CASSLTGVSGNTIYF.

J is TRBJ2-1 and V is TRBV5-1, with 8 bases identical to TRBD2. In germline, CDR1 is SGHRS, CDR2 YFSETQ. J gave up 9 bases and V 7 bases, and 15 bases lay outside the gene matches. This CDR3 has 15 residues. CDR3 coding DNA: TGCGCCAGCCAACCCCAAGCGGGAGACCGGCGTGAGCAGTTCTTC. Translation gives CASQPQAGDRREQFF. Together with reference TRBV5-1 and TRBJ2-1, the CDR3 gives the full variable domain: KAGVTQTPRYLIKTRGQQVTLSCSPISGHRSVSWYQQTPGQGLQFLFEYFSETQRNKGNFPGRFSGRQFSNSRSEMNVSTLELGDSALYLCASQPQAGDRREQFFGPGTRLTVL.

The gene calls are TRBV5-1 and TRBJ1-1, with a weak D call TRBD1 (5 bases). The CDR3 is 13 residues long. Deletions cut 4 bases from V and 1 base from J, with 8 bases between. Germline V CDR1 and CDR2: SGHRS, YFSETQ. CDR3 sequence (DNA): TGCGCCAGCAGCGCGGGGCCGAACACTGAAGCTTTCTTT. It yields the protein CASSAGPNTEAFF.

This chain joins TRBV5-8 and TRBJ2-7; D is possibly TRBD2 (5 bases). This CDR3 spans 14 amino acids. V was cut by 9 bases and J by 3 bases, with 19 bases left in between. Germline values: CDR1 SGHTS, CDR2 YDEGEE. CDR3 residues: CANQEAPVGYEQYF. CDR3 DNA sequence: TGTGCCAACCAGGAGGCCCCGGTCGGCTACGAGCAGTACTTC.

This clone was observed a few times. The V and J genes are TRBV5-1 and TRBJ1-5, with TRBD1 as a possible D gene (6 bases). Trimming removed 4 bases from V and 2 bases from J, with 16 bases in between. The length of the CDR3 is 16 residues. Germline values: CDR1 SGHRS, CDR2 YFSETQ. This CDR3 is CASSARPSGGNQPQHF. CDR3 coding DNA: TGCGCCAGCAGCGCGCGGCCTTCAGGGGGCAATCAGCCCCAGCATTTT.

This chain uses TRBV3-1 (or the pseudogene TRBV3-2) with TRBJ2-1; tentatively, D is TRBD2 (5 bases). Trimming cost V 9 bases and J 9 bases, with 12 bases left between them. The CDR3 sequence is 11 residues long. Germline V lookup: CDR1 LGHDT, CDR2 YNNKEL (reference sequence). The CDR3 DNA follows: TGTGCCAGAACGGGTGGAGGTGAGCAGTTCTTC. Translated: CARTGGGEQFF.

This clone was counted a single time. V is TRBV7-2 and J is TRBJ2-3; D perhaps matches TRBD2 (6 bases). Germline lookup yields CDR1 SGHTA and CDR2 FQGNSA. V lost 3 bases and J 6 bases, leaving 25 bases between the germline ends. The CDR3 sequence is 18 residues long. The CDR3 DNA is TGTGCCAGCAGCTTCCCGTTAGATTTCCAGGGAGGATCTGATACGCAGTATTTT. Protein sequence: CASSFPLDFQGGSDTQYF.

The V gene is TRBV5-1, the J gene TRBJ1-6; 11 positions agree with TRBD1. Germline CDR1 is SGHRS and CDR2 is YFSETQ. The junction had 7 bases not matched to a gene; V was cut back by 4 bases and J by 7 bases. CDR3 size: 16 residues. The CDR3, as DNA: TGCGCCAGCAGCCCCCCGGGACAGGGGGGAAATTCACCCCTCCACTTT. Translation gives CASSPPGQGGNSPLHF.

J is TRBJ1-3 and V is TRBV7-4, with 7 positions matching TRBD1. The CDR3 is 15 amino acids. V shed 2 bases and J 5 bases; nucleotides not matched to a gene: 6. Per the germline V gene, CDR1 is SGHVT and CDR2 is SQSDAQ. The CDR3 sequence: CASSLTDRIRNTIYF. The DNA for the CDR3 is TGTGCCAGCAGCTTAACGGACAGGATTAGAAACACCATATATTTT.

The chain is built from TRBV6-5 and TRBJ2-1; D gene unclear. The ends were cut back, 2 bases at V and 10 bases at J, with 9 bases in the middle. Germline V lookup: CDR1 MNHEY, CDR2 SVGAGI. The CDR3 extends over 12 amino acids. The CDR3 reads CASSYPNMEQFF. The CDR3 region has the DNA TGTGCCAGCAGTTACCCTAATATGGAGCAGTTCTTC.